The rows below give T cell receptor beta chains drawn from one sample of a study of T cells in Graves' hyperthyroidism and ophthalmopathy. MiXCR, applied by TCRdb to the multiplex PCR reads, yields one record per CDR3 protein. This table holds a few hundred thousand distinct CDR3 sequences, approximately 16% found once. Sequencing input: blood. These receptors were collected from a woman between 40 and 55 years old with Graves' ophthalmopathy. Both conserved end residues are part of each CDR3. D genes are given only for firm matches. Expanded clones get a size class; other rows say once, few or many, or leave the size out.

j_call,d_call,clone_size,v_call,cdr3_nt,cdr3_aa
TRBJ2-5,TRBD2,many,TRBV3-1,TGTGCCAGCAGCCCCCTAGCGGGGCGACAAGAGACCCAGTACTTC,CASSPLAGRQETQYF
TRBJ1-1,-,-,TRBV10-2,TGCGCCAGCAGGAGAGGGGGGGAGAACACTGAAGCTTTCTTT,CASRRGGENTEAFF
TRBJ2-1,-,many,TRBV30,TGTGCCTGGGGCAACTACAATGAGCAGTTCTTC,CAWGNYNEQFF
TRBJ1-4,-,-,TRBV15,TGTGCCACCAGCAGATATGTGGATGAAAAACTGTTTTTT,CATSRYVDEKLFF
TRBJ2-7,-,many,TRBV2,TGTGCCAGCCGAGATCCTATTGAAGAGCAGTACTTC,CASRDPIEEQYF
TRBJ1-2,-,-,TRBV20-1,TGCAGTGCGAGCGATACGGCGGAGAAAAGCTACACCTTC,CSASDTAEKSYTF
TRBJ2-5,-,few,TRBV10-3,TGTGCCATCAGTGAGTCGAGTCAGCAAGAGACCCAGTACTTC,CAISESSQQETQYF
TRBJ2-4,-,many,TRBV3-1,TGTGCCAGCAGCCAACGGCAGGGGTTAGACATTCAGTACTTC,CASSQRQGLDIQYF
TRBJ2-3,TRBD2,many,TRBV20-1,TGCAGTGCTAGGGCCTTTGAGACTAGCGGGAGCCCAGATACGCAGTATTTT,CSARAFETSGSPDTQYF
TRBJ1-1,TRBD1,many,TRBV6-1,TGTGCCAGCAGTGAAGGACAGGGGAACACTGAAGCTTTCTTT,CASSEGQGNTEAFF
TRBJ1-6,-,few,TRBV4-1,TGCGCCAGCAGGGACAGAATGAATTCACCCCTCCACTTT,CASRDRMNSPLHF
TRBJ1-1,-,many,TRBV13,TGTGCCAGCAGCTTAAACCCCGTGGGCACTGAAGCTTTCTTT,CASSLNPVGTEAFF
TRBJ2-5,-,-,TRBV20-1,TGCAGTGCTAGAGATGGTGGCCGCGCGGCGTACTTC,CSARDGGRAAYF
TRBJ2-1,-,many,TRBV7-9,TGTGCCAGCAGCGTTAGTACGGGGGCGGGATCATACAATGAGCAGTTCTTC,CASSVSTGAGSYNEQFF
TRBJ2-7,-,many,TRBV12-3/TRBV12-4,TGTGCCAGCAGTTCTTACAGGGCTAGCTCCTACGAGCAGTACTTC,CASSSYRASSYEQYF
TRBJ2-3,-,-,TRBV28,TGTGCCAGCAACGAGGGTTACACAGATACGCAGTATTTT,CASNEGYTDTQYF